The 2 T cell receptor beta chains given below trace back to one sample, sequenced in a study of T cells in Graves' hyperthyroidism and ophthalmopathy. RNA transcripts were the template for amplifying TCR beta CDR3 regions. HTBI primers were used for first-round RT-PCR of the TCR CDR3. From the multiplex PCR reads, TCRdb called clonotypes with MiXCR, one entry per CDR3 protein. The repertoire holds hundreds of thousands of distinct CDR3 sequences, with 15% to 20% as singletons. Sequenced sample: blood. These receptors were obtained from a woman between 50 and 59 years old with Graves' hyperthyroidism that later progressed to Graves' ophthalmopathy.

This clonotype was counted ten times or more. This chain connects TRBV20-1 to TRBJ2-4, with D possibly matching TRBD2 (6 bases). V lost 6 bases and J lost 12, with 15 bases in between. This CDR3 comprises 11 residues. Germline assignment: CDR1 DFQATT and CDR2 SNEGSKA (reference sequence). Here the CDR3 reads CSALASPRQYF. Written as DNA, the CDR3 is TGCAGTGCACTAGCCAGCCCCCGTCAGTACTTC.

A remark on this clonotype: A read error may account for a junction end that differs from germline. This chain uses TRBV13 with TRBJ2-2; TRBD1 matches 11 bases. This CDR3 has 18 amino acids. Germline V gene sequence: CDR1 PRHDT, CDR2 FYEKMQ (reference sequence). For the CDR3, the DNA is TGTGCCGGCAGCTCGTACCGGGACAGGGGGGTAATGACCGGGGAGCTGTTTTTT. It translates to CAGSSYRDRGVMTGELFF.